These 20 T cell receptor beta chains were all obtained from the same sample, sequenced in a study of CD4 T cells in relation to SARS-CoV-2 and coronaviruses (dated by TCRdb to the early 2020s). Library creation used the immunoSEQ multiplex PCR assay. Entries here come from immuneACCESS through TCRdb and include only in-frame sequences with V and J called. Some clones fail to appear in such tables; in the studies checked, an unresolved V gene covers under half of the shortfall, and the cause of the remainder is unknown. This sample holds approximately 27,000 clones; 75% were observed only once. The ten largest make up 10% to 15% of the sample. What these receptors recognize is not known. CD4+ T cells from unexposed donors were collected before the COVID-19 pandemic (2011-2018). Following 10 days of culture, the EasySep CD4+ T cell isolation kit was used to isolate CD4+ T cells. Sequencing was performed on CD4+ T cells from PBMCs, cultured in vitro. These receptors came from a human donor in good health.

This clone has more than one count but fewer than ten. V is TRBV6-5 and J is TRBJ1-3; no reliable D call. Trimming removed 2 bases at V and 4 bases at J, with 9 bases between. The CDR3 length is 14 residues. Germline values: CDR1 MNHEY, CDR2 SVGAGI. CDR3 region: CASSYGWAGNTIYF. The CDR3 DNA is TGTGCCAGCAGTTACGGGTGGGCCGGAAACACCATATATTTT.

The CDR3 region has the DNA TGTGCCAGCAGTTTTGAGGGGAGGTATGGCTACACCTTC. Its protein product is CASSFEGRYGYTF. V gene TRBV12-3 or TRBV12-4 combines with J gene TRBJ1-2; possible D gene TRBD1, 5 bases. The CDR3 sequence is 13 residues long. V lost 3 bases to trimming and J lost 5 bases, with 10 bases between them.

The genes are TRBV3-1 (or the pseudogene TRBV3-2) and TRBJ2-5, with a possible D match to TRBD2 (6 bases). Germline V CDR1 and CDR2: LGHDT, YNNKEL (reference sequence). V was clipped by 2 bases and J by 4 bases, with 14 bases between them. CDR3 size: 15 residues. The CDR3: CASSQKLAHIETQYF. The CDR3 coding sequence is TGTGCCAGCAGCCAAAAACTAGCCCACATAGAGACCCAGTACTTC.

This clone was found a few times. The CDR3 here is CAWFPRDRGQETQYF. Written as DNA, the CDR3 is TGTGCCTGGTTCCCCCGGGACAGGGGGCAAGAGACCCAGTACTTC. The chain has TRBV30 and TRBJ2-5; 11 bases match TRBD1. The CDR3 extends over 15 amino acids. J gave up 2 bases and V 5 bases, and 7 bases lay outside the gene matches. Germline lookup yields CDR1 GTSNPN and CDR2 SVGIG (reference sequence).

This rearrangement joins TRBV18 to TRBJ1-5; D gene ambiguous. The CDR3 loop spans 15 amino acids. Germline V gene sequence: CDR1 KGHSH, CDR2 LQKENI. V was cut by 1 base and J by 7 bases, with 14 bases left in between. The CDR3 DNA sequence: TGTGCCAGCTCACCACAGTCGGTGGATCGCCAGCCCCAGCATTTT. Translated, it gives CASSPQSVDRQPQHF. Complete variable domain (other parts from reference TRBV18 and TRBJ1-5): NAGVMQNPRHLVRRRGQEARLRCSPMKGHSHVYWYRQLPEEGLKFMVYLQKENIIDESGMPKERFSAEFPKEGPSILRIQQVVRGDSAAYFCASSPQSVDRQPQHFGDGTRLSIL.

The chain links TRBV2 to TRBJ1-2, with D unresolved. Germline V lookup: CDR1 SNHLY, CDR2 FYNNEI. The V end was cut by 4 bases, the J end by 3 bases, with 6 bases between. This CDR3 is 12 amino acids long. The CDR3 sequence: CASSVRDYGYTF. The CDR3 DNA is TGTGCCAGCAGTGTCAGAGACTATGGCTACACCTTC.

The sample holds a few counts of this clone. The V and J genes are TRBV7-2 and TRBJ2-1; TRBD1 aligns across 8 bases. The V segment lost 4 bases and the J segment 7 bases; nucleotides outside the gene matches: 15. The CDR3 runs 17 residues. The germline CDR1 and CDR2 sequences are SGHTA and FQGNSA. The CDR3 reads CASSSWGTGQGQNEQFF. The CDR3 DNA sequence: TGTGCCAGCAGCTCCTGGGGTACAGGACAGGGACAGAATGAGCAGTTCTTC.

The J gene is TRBJ2-7, the V gene TRBV2, with D maybe TRBD2 (7 bases). The CDR3 extends over 17 amino acids. V was pared by 0 bases and J by 5 bases, with 20 bases between. Germline lookup yields CDR1 SNHLY and CDR2 FYNNEI. The CDR3 loop is CASSEAGWWGGPNEQYF. For the CDR3, the DNA is TGTGCCAGCAGTGAAGCGGGTTGGTGGGGGGGCCCAAACGAGCAGTACTTC.

The table lists this clone with a few counts. One junction end does not reproduce the germline sequence, and a read error may be involved. V and J are TRBV19 and TRBJ1-1, with 12 nucleotides matching TRBD1. The CDR3 covers 14 residues. The germline V gene encodes CDR1 LNHDA and CDR2 SQIVND (reference sequence). The CDR3 region is CASSIIGTGGMWRF. CDR3 DNA sequence: TGTGCCAGTAGTATAATTGGGACAGGGGGCATGTGGCGGTTT. Using reference TRBV19 and TRBJ1-1 for the parts outside the CDR3, the full variable domain is DGGITQSPKYLFRKEGQNVTLSCEQNLNHDAMYWYRQDPGQGLRLIYYSQIVNDFQKGDIAEGYSVSREKKESFPLTVTSAQKNPTAFYLCASSIIGTGGMWRFGQGTRLTVV.

The J gene is TRBJ2-7, the V gene TRBV6-6; TRBD2 matches at 9 bases. V shed 5 bases and J 6 bases; nucleotides not matched to a gene: 11. CDR3 size: 15 residues. Germline V gives CDR1 MNHNY, CDR2 SVGAGI (reference sequence). This chain's CDR3 is CASSRSPGLASEQYF. The CDR3 DNA is TGTGCCAGCAGTCGATCTCCGGGACTAGCAAGCGAGCAGTACTTC.

V is TRBV7-2 and J is TRBJ2-2, with 9 nucleotides matching TRBD1. V dropped 4 bases and J dropped 5; count of bases not matched to a gene: 5. CDR3 size: 15 residues. Per the germline V gene, CDR1 is SGHTA and CDR2 is FQGNSA. CDR3 nucleotide sequence: TGTGCCAGCAGCTCCGGGACAGGGAAAACCGGGGAGCTGTTTTTT. It codes for CASSSGTGKTGELFF.

A single count supports this clone. The rearrangement joins TRBV6-5 to TRBJ2-7, with a possible D match to TRBD2 (5 bases). Germline CDR1 and CDR2: MNHEY and SVGAGI. The CDR3 covers 12 residues. V was cut by 4 bases and J by 3 bases, with 7 bases left in between. The CDR3 nucleotides read TGTGCCAGCAGTTTAAGCGGCTACGAGCAGTACTTC. Translated: CASSLSGYEQYF.

The chain combines TRBV20-1 with TRBJ1-2, with D hard to call. V was shortened by 2 bases and J by 8 bases, with 9 bases between the two germline ends. The CDR3 covers 11 residues. Germline V gene lookup returns CDR1 DFQATT and CDR2 SNEGSKA (reference sequence). As DNA, the CDR3 is TGCAGTGCTAGACAGCTCCACGGCTACACCTTC. Translated: CSARQLHGYTF.

The chain is built from TRBV5-8 and TRBJ2-3; weak D call: TRBD1 (6 bases). From germline, CDR1 is SGHTS and CDR2 YDEGEE. The V and J ends lost 2 bases and 0 bases respectively, with 13 bases between them. The CDR3 has 16 amino acids. DNA for the CDR3: TGTGCCAGCAGCTTATTCACAGGGTTTAGCACAGATACGCAGTATTTT. It encodes CASSLFTGFSTDTQYF.

V is TRBV6-5 and J is TRBJ2-5; TRBD2 matches 11 bases. The CDR3 length is 13 residues. Germline lookup yields CDR1 MNHEY and CDR2 SVGAGI. V dropped 8 bases and J dropped 2; count of bases not matched to a gene: 1. The CDR3 nucleotides are TGTGCCAGCGGGACTAGCGGACAAGAGACCCAGTACTTC. This sequence encodes CASGTSGQETQYF.

The chain is built from TRBV7-2 and TRBJ2-7, with D hard to call. Germline values: CDR1 SGHTA, CDR2 FQGNSA. The CDR3 is made up of 14 amino acids. V was trimmed by 1 base and J by 3 bases, leaving 10 bases between them. CDR3 region: CASSLGVHRYEQYF. Written as DNA, the CDR3 is TGTGCCAGCAGCTTAGGGGTTCATCGCTACGAGCAGTACTTC. Full variable domain (outside the CDR3, taken from reference TRBV7-2 and TRBJ2-7): GAGVSQSPSNKVTEKGKDVELRCDPISGHTALYWYRQSLGQGLEFLIYFQGNSAPDKSGLPSDRFSAERTGGSVSTLTIQRTQQEDSAVYLCASSLGVHRYEQYFGPGTRLTVT.

This clone appeared a few times. The chain's CDR3 is CASRGSRGRSNQPQHF. The CDR3 DNA reads TGTGCCAGTAGGGGCTCAAGGGGTCGGAGCAATCAGCCCCAGCATTTT. V gene TRBV19 combines with J gene TRBJ1-5; D is possibly TRBD1 (5 bases). The germline CDR1 and CDR2 sequences are LNHDA and SQIVND (reference sequence). The CDR3 loop spans 16 amino acids. V dropped 6 bases and J dropped 1 base, with 16 bases sitting between them.

J is TRBJ2-2 and V is TRBV7-9, with D possibly TRBD1 on 5 matching bases. Between the trimmed V and J ends, which lost 1 base and 0 bases, there was a span of 15 bases. The CDR3 sequence is 18 residues long. Germline assignment: CDR1 SEHNR and CDR2 FQNEAQ (reference sequence). The CDR3 loop reads CASSLEWTIIANTGELFF. CDR3 in DNA: TGTGCCAGCAGCTTAGAGTGGACAATCATTGCGAACACCGGGGAGCTGTTTTTT.

The CDR3 is CASSLGLAYNEQFF. DNA of the CDR3: TGTGCCAGCAGCTTGGGTCTAGCCTACAATGAGCAGTTCTTC. The rearrangement links TRBV5-4 to TRBJ2-1; D remains ambiguous. V gave up 0 bases and J gave up 2 bases, with 6 bases separating them. The CDR3 consists of 14 residues. Germline assignment: CDR1 SGHNT and CDR2 YYREEE (reference sequence).

The CDR3 DNA reads TGTGCCAGCAGCCAAGATGAAGACCGGGGGGATTCGGGAGATACGCAGTATTTT. Protein product: CASSQDEDRGDSGDTQYF. V gene TRBV3-1 (or the pseudogene TRBV3-2) combines with J gene TRBJ2-3, with 7 bases identical to TRBD2. V shed 0 bases and J 5 bases; nucleotides not matched to a gene: 14. The CDR3 sequence is 18 residues long. Germline V CDR1 and CDR2: LGHDT, YNNKEL (reference sequence).